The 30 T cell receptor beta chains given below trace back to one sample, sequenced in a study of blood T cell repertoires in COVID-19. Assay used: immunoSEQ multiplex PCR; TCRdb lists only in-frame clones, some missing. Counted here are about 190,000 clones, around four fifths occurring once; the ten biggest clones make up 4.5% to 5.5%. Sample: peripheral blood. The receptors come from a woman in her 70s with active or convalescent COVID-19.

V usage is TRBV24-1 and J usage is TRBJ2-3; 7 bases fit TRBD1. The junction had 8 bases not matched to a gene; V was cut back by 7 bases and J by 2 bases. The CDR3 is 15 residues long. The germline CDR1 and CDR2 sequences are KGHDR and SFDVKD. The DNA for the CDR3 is TGTGCCACCAGGTCCAAGGGGGCGGACACAGATACGCAGTATTTT. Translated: CATRSKGADTDTQYF.

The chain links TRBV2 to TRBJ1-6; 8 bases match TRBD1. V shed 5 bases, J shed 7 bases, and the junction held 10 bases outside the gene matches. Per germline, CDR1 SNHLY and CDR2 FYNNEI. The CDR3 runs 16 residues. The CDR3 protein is CASSPETGATNSPLHF. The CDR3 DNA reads TGTGCCAGCAGTCCGGAGACAGGGGCCACAAATTCACCCCTCCACTTT.

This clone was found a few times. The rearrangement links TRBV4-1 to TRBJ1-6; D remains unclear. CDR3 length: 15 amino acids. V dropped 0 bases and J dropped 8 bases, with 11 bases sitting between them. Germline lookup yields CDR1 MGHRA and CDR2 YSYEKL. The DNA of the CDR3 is TGCGCCAGCAGCCAAGATACTGGTACGGATTCACCCCTCCACTTT. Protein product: CASSQDTGTDSPLHF.

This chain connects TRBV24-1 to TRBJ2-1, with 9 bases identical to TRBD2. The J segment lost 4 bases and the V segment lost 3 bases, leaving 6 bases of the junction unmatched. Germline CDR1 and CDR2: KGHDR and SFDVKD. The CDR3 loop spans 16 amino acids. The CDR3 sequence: CATSDPGLAGYNEQFF. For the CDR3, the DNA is TGTGCCACCAGTGATCCGGGACTAGCTGGATACAATGAGCAGTTCTTC.

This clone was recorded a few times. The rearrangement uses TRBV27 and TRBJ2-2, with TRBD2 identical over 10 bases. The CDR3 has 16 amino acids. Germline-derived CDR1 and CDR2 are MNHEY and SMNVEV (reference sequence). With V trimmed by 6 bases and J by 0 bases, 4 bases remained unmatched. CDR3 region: CASRLAGGPNTGELFF. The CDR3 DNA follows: TGTGCCAGCAGATTAGCGGGAGGCCCGAACACCGGGGAGCTGTTTTTT.

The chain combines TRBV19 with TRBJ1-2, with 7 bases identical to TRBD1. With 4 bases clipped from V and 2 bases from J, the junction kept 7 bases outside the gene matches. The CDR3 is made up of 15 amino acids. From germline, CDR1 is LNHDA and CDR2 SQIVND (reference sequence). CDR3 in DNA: TGTGCCAGTAGTACGCCGGGACAGAAGAACTATGGCTACACCTTC. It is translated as CASSTPGQKNYGYTF.

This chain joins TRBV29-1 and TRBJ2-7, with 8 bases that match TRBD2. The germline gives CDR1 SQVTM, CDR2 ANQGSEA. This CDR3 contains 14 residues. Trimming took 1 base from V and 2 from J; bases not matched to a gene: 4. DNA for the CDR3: TGCAGCGTTGAAGTAGCGGGAAGACCCTACGAGCAGTACTTC. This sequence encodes CSVEVAGRPYEQYF.

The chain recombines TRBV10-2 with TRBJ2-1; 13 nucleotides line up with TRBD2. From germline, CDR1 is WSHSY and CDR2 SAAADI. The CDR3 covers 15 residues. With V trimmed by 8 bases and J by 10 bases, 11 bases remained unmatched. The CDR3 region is CASQIGLAGDREQFF. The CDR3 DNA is TGCGCCAGCCAAATCGGACTAGCGGGAGACCGAGAGCAGTTCTTC.

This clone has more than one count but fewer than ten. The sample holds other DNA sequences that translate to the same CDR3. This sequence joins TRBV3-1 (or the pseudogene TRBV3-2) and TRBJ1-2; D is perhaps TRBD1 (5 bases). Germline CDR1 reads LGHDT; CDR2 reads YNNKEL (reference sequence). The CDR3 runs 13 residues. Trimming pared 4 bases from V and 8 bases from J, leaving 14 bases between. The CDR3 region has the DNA TGTGCCAGCAGCCCTGACAGAACTGGGGGCTACACCTTC. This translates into CASSPDRTGGYTF.

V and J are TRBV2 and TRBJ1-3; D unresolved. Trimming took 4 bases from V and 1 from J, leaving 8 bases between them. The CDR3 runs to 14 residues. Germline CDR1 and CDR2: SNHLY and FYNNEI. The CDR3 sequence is CASSATGSGNTIYF. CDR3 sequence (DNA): TGTGCCAGCAGTGCGACGGGGTCTGGAAACACCATATATTTT. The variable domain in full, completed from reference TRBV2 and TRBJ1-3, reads EPEVTQTPSHQVTQMGQEVILRCVPISNHLYFYWYRQILGQKVEFLVSFYNNEISEKSEIFDDQFSVERPDGSNFTLKIRSTKLEDSAMYFCASSATGSGNTIYFGEGSWLTVV.

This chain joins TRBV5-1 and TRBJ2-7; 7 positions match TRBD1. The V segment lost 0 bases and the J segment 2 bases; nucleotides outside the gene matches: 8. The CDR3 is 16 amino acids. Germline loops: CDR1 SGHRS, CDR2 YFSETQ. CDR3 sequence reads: CASSLGATGLAYEQYF. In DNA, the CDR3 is TGCGCCAGCAGCTTGGGAGCGACAGGGCTCGCCTACGAGCAGTACTTC.

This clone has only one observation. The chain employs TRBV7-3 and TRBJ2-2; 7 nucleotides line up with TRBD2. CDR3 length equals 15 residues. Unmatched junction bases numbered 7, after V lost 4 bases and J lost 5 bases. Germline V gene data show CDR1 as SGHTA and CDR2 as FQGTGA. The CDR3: CASSSGRGGTGELFF. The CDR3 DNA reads TGTGCCAGCAGCTCTGGGCGGGGAGGGACCGGGGAGCTGTTTTTT.

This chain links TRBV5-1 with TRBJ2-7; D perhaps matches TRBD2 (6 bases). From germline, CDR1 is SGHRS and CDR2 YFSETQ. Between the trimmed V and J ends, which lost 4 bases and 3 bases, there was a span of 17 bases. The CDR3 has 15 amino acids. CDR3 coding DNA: TGCGCCAGCAGCCCCCCAGAGACTAGTCACTACGAGCAGTACTTC. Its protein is CASSPPETSHYEQYF. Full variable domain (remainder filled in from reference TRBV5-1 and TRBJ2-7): KAGVTQTPRYLIKTRGQQVTLSCSPISGHRSVSWYQQTPGQGLQFLFEYFSETQRNKGNFPGRFSGRQFSNSRSEMNVSTLELGDSALYLCASSPPETSHYEQYFGPGTRLTVT.

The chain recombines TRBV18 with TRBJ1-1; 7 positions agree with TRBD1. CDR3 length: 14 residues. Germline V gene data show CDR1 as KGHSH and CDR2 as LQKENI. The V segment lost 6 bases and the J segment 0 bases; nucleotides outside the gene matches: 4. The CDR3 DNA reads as TGTGCCAGCTCCCAAGACAGGGTGAACACTGAAGCTTTCTTT. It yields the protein CASSQDRVNTEAFF.

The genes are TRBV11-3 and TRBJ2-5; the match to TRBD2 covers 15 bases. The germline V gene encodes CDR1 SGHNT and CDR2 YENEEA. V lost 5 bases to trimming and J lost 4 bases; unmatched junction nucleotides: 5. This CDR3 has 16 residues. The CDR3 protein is CASSLGLAGGGETQYF. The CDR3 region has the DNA TGTGCCAGCAGCCTCGGACTAGCGGGAGGGGGAGAGACCCAGTACTTC.

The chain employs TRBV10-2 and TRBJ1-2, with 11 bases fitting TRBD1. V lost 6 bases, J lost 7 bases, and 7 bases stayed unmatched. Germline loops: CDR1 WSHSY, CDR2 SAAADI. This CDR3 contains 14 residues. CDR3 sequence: CASSGQGADSGYTF. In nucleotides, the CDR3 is TGCGCCAGCAGCGGACAGGGGGCTGACTCTGGCTACACCTTC.

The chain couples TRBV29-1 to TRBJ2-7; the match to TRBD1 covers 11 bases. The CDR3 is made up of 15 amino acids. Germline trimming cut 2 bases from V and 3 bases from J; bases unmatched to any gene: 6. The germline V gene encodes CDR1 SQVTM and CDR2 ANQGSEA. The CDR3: CSVEWGQGENYEQYF. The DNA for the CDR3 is TGCAGCGTTGAATGGGGACAGGGGGAGAACTACGAGCAGTACTTC.

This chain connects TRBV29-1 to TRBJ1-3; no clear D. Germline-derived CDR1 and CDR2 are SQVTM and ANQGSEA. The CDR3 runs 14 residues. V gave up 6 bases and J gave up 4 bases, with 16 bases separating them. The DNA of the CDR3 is TGCAGCGTGGGATCTCGCGCGGGAGGAAACACCATATATTTT. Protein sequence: CSVGSRAGGNTIYF.

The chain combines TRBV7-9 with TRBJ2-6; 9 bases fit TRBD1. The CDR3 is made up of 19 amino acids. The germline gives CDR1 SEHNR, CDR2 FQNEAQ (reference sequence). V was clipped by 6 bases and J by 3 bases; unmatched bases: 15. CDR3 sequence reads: CASSFAKTGGKGGANVLTF. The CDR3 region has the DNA TGTGCCAGCAGTTTCGCGAAAACAGGGGGCAAGGGTGGGGCCAACGTCCTGACTTTC. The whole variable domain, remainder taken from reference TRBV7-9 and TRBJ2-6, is DTGVSQNPRHKITKRGQNVTFRCDPISEHNRLYWYRQTLGQGPEFLTYFQNEAQLEKSRLLSDRFSAERPKGSFSTLEIQRTEQGDSAMYLCASSFAKTGGKGGANVLTFGAGSRLTVL.

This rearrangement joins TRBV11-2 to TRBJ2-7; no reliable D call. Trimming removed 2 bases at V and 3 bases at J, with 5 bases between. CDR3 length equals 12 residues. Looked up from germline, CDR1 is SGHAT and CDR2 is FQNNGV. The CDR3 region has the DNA TGTGCCAGCAGCTTACTAGACTACGAGCAGTACTTC. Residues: CASSLLDYEQYF.

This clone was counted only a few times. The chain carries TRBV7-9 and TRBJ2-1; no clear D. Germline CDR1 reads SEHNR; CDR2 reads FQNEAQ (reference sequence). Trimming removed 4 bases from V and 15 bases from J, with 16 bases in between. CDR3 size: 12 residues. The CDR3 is CASSSTAGRPFF. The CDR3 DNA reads TGTGCCAGCAGCTCCACAGCAGGTCGCCCGTTCTTC.

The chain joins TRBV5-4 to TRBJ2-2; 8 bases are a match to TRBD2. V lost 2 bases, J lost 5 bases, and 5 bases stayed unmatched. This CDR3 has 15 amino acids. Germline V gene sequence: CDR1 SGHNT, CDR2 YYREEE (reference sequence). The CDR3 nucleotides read TGTGCCAGCAGCTTCAGCGGGAGCTGGACCGGGGAGCTGTTTTTT. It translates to CASSFSGSWTGELFF.

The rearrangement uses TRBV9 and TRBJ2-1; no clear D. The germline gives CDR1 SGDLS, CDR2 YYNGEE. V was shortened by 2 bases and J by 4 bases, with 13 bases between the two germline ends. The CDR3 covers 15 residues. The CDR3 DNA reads TGTGCCAGCAGCGTGAGCGTTGGATTTTACAATGAGCAGTTCTTC. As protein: CASSVSVGFYNEQFF.

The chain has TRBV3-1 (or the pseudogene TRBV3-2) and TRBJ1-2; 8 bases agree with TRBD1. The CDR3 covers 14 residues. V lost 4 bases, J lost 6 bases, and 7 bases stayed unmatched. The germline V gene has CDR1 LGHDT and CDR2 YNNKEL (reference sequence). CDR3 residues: CASSPLGRGHGYTF. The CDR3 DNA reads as TGTGCCAGCAGCCCCCTGGGCAGGGGGCATGGCTACACCTTC.

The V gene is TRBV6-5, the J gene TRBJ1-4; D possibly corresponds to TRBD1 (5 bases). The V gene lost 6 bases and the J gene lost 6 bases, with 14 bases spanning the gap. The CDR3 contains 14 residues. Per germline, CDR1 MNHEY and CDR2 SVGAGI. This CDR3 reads CASRTAGFDEKLFF. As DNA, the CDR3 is TGTGCCAGCAGGACAGCAGGGTTCGATGAAAAACTGTTTTTT.

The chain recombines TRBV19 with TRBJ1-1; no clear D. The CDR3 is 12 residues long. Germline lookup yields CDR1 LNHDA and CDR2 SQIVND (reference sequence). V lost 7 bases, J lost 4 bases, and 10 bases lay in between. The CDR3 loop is CASIRGVTEAFF. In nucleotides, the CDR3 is TGTGCCAGTATCCGGGGAGTCACTGAAGCTTTCTTT.

CDR3 residues: CASSLALGRSTEAFF. In DNA form, the CDR3 reads TGTGCCAGCAGCTTGGCTCTTGGGAGAAGCACTGAAGCTTTCTTT. The chain has TRBV5-4 and TRBJ1-1, with D unclear. The V and J ends lost 0 bases and 4 bases respectively, with 13 bases between them. Germline V gene sequence: CDR1 SGHNT, CDR2 YYREEE (reference sequence). This CDR3 spans 15 amino acids.

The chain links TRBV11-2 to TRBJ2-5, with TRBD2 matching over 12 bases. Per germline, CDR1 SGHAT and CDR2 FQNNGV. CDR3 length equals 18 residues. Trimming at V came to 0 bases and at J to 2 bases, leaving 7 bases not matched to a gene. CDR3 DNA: TGTGCCAGCAGCTTAGATTGGGGAGGACTAGCGGGGCAAGAGACCCAGTACTTC. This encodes CASSLDWGGLAGQETQYF.

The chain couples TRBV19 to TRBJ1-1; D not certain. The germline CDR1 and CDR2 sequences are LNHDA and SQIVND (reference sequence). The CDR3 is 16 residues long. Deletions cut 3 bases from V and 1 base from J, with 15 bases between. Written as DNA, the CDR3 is TGTGCCAGTAGTATTATCACCGCGGGGTGGAACACTGAAGCTTTCTTT. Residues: CASSIITAGWNTEAFF.

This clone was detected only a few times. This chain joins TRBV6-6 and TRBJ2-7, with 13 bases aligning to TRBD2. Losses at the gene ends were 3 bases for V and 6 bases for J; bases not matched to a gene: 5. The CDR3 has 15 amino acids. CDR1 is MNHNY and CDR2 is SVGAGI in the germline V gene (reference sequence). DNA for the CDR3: TGTGCCAGCAGTTATGGACTAGCGGGAGTAGGCGAGCAGTACTTC. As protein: CASSYGLAGVGEQYF.